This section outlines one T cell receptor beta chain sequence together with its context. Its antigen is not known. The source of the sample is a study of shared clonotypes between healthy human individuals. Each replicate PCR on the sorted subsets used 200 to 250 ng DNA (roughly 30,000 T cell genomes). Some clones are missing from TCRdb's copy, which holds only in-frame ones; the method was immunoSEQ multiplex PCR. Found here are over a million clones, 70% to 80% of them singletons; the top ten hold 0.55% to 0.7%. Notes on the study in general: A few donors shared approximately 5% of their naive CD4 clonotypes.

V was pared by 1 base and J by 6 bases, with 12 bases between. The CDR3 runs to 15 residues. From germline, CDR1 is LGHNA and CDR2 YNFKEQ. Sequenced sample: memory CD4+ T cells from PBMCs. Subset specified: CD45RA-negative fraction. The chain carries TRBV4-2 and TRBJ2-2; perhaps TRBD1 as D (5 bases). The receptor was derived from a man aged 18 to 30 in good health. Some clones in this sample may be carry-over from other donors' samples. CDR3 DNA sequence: TGTGCCAGCAGCCAAGTGGGGCAGGAAGCCGGGGAGCTGTTTTTT. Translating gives CASSQVGQEAGELFF.